The clone carrying this T cell receptor beta chain has a count of ten or more. The antigen is unknown. The data belong to a study of response to subunit inactivated influenza vaccine. Study outcomes and limitations: Seasonal influenza vaccination, on each occasion, was suggested by the authors to recruit few new T cells.

Via MiXCR, TCRdb re-called the RT-PCR reads, giving one row per CDR3 protein. This table holds about 310,000 distinct CDR3 sequences, roughly 20% found once. V shed 6 bases and J 3 bases; nucleotides not matched to a gene: 2. CDR3 length: 12 amino acids. Germline assignment: CDR1 SQVTM and CDR2 ANQGSEA. The chain recombines TRBV29-1 with TRBJ1-5, with 7 bases identical to TRBD1. This specimen was PBMCs from blood, taken approximately 22 months after vaccination. This TCR came from a man between 50 and 69 years old who received an inactivated influenza vaccine. CDR3 loop: CSVGGHNQPQHF. The CDR3 coding sequence is TGCAGCGTAGGGGGCCACAATCAGCCCCAGCATTTT.